The rows below give T cell receptor beta chains drawn from one sample of a study of cytomegalovirus exposure and HLA in healthy donors. Only in-frame clones appear in the TCRdb table, and some are missing; sequencing was by immunoSEQ multiplex PCR. The data show 200,000 to 250,000 clones, roughly 80% seen once. Material: PBMCs. All receptors come from a male donor in good health and CMV-seronegative. Both conserved end residues are part of each CDR3. A D gene is named only where the DNA matches it firmly.

j_call	d_call	v_call	cdr3_aa
TRBJ2-5	TRBD1	TRBV25-1	CASKTGSETQYF
NA	TRBD2	TRBV18	CASSPAGGPGNEQYF
TRBJ1-4	NA	TRBV5-1	CASSLADTTHEKLFF
TRBJ2-5	NA	TRBV7-9	CASSLVLETQYF
TRBJ1-2	TRBD1	TRBV10-1	CASSGTGSGYTF
TRBJ2-2	TRBD1	TRBV7-8	CASSFRDRVTGELFF
TRBJ1-2	NA	TRBV6-1	CASSEAIRGGYTF
TRBJ2-2	TRBD1	TRBV10-1	CASSRDRGLPGELFF
TRBJ2-7	TRBD1	TRBV18	CASSPTGVEQYF
TRBJ2-1	NA	TRBV7-9	CASSLLSGEGYEQFF
TRBJ2-3	TRBD1	TRBV28	CASRPRQGAFTDTQYF
TRBJ2-2	NA	TRBV10-1	CASSDGGNTGELFF
TRBJ2-3	TRBD1	TRBV12-5	CASGLTGADTQYF
TRBJ2-7	NA	TRBV27	CASSLQNSYEQYF
TRBJ2-6	TRBD1	TRBV19	CASSPTGGASGANVLTF
TRBJ2-2	NA	TRBV11-3	CASSSRGNTGELFF
TRBJ1-5	TRBD1	TRBV19	CASSRDRVGYNQPQHF
TRBJ2-1	TRBD2	TRBV2	CASSVRGLAEYNEQFF
TRBJ1-5	TRBD1	TRBV6-1	CASSEQGAYSNQPQHF
TRBJ2-2	NA	TRBV18	CASSPRGTRNTGELFF
NA	TRBD2	TRBV30	CAWTTLAGSHEQYF
TRBJ2-2	NA	TRBV29-1	CSVEVMSGELFF
TRBJ2-7	TRBD2	TRBV19	CASSIGTRYEQYF
TRBJ1-6	NA	TRBV15	CATSRDSRVDSPLHF
TRBJ1-5	TRBD1	TRBV18	CASSHRDRVNQPQHF
TRBJ1-1	NA	TRBV28	CASSLFSNTEAFF
TRBJ1-1	TRBD1	TRBV28	CASSPQGAGGDTEAFF
TRBJ1-5	NA	TRBV19	CASSLDGGRNQPQHF
TRBJ2-6	NA	TRBV5-4	CASSADSGANVLTF
TRBJ2-7	TRBD1	TRBV6-5	CASRDRGLYEQYF
TRBJ2-5	TRBD2	TRBV15	CATSRDTSGGETQYF
TRBJ2-1	NA	TRBV14	CASSQVRAYNEQFF
TRBJ2-5	TRBD1	TRBV27	CASSPVDRAETQYF
TRBJ1-1	TRBD1	TRBV6-1	CASSEGQTNTEAFF
TRBJ2-5	NA	TRBV6-6	CASSNRYQETQYF
TRBJ2-5	NA	TRBV7-6	CASSLGGRVGETQYF
TRBJ2-2	NA	TRBV7-8	CASSLAISGSLFSGELFF
TRBJ1-1	NA	TRBV19	CASSPRVQNTEAFF